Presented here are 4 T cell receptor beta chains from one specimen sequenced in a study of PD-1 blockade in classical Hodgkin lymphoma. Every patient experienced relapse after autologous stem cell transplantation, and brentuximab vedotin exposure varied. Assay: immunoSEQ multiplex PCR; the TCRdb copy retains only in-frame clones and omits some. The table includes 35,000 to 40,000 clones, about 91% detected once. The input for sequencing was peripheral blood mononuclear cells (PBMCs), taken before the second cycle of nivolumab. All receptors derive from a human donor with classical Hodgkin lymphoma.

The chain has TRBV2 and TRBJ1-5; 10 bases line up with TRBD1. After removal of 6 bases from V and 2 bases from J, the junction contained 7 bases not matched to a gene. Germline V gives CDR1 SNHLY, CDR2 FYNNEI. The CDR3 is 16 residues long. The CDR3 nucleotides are TGTGCCAGCAGAGAATGGACAGGGGGGGGCAATCAGCCCCAGCATTTT. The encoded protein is CASREWTGGGNQPQHF.

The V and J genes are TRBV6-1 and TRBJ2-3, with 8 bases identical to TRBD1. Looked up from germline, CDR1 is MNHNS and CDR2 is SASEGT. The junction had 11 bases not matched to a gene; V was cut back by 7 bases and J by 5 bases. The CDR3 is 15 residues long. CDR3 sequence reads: CASTPGQASIDTQYF. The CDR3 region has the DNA TGTGCCAGCACGCCGGGACAGGCCTCGATAGATACGCAGTATTTT.

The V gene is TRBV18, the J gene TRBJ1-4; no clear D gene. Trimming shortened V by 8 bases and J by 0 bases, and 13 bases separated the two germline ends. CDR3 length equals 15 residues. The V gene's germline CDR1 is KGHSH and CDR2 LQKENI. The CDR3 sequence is CASLPDRATNEKLFF. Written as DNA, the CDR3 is TGTGCCAGCCTCCCGGACCGGGCAACTAATGAAAAACTGTTTTTT.

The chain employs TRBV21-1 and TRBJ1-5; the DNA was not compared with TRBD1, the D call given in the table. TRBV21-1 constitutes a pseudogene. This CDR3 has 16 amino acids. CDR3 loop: CASSRGLHWHHQPQHF. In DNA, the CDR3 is TGTGCCAGCAGTAGGGGGCTACATTGGCATCATCAGCCCCAGCATTTT.